The source of this T cell receptor beta chain is a study of T cell repertoires in cytomegalovirus infection. Study as a whole: Both CMV infection and a matching HLA type were indicated by public TCR beta signatures.

Study results and caveats: Cumulative public TCR beta family frequency identified CMV carriers with the relevant HLA. HLA-C-restricted CMV clonotypes gave the most frequent clonotype in two of eight donors.

In its sample, this clonotype was seen a few times. The antigen is unknown. TCRdb processed the reads anew with MiXCR; each CDR3 protein has one entry. The top ten clones hold about 50% of a sample with about 150,000 distinct CDR3 sequences, 25% to 35% of them seen once. The CDR3 consists of 20 residues. With 0 bases removed from V and 0 bases from J, the gap between germline ends came to 24 bases. CDR1 is MNHEY, CDR2 SVGEGT, per germline. This receptor was identified in a human donor in good health (CMV status not recorded). Some clones in this sample may be carry-over from other donors' samples. The input for sequencing was CD8+ T cells from cultured PBMCs, taken from culture after CMV antigen stimulation. The chain uses TRBV6-2 or TRBV6-3 and TRBJ2-7, with a weak D call TRBD1 (6 bases). In nucleotides, the CDR3 is TGTGCCAGCAGTTACTCGTTCGACAGGAGATACCCGGGTCCCTCCTACGAGCAGTACTTC. Its translation is CASSYSFDRRYPGPSYEQYF.